This is a list of T cell receptor beta chains from one sample in a study of blood T cell repertoires in COVID-19. The protocol was immunoSEQ multiplex PCR, while the TCRdb copy is restricted to in-frame clones and leaves out a portion. The sample has 100,000 to 150,000 clones; roughly 86% are singletons. Material: peripheral blood. The receptor source for this set is a human donor in a cohort sampled during active COVID-19. Each CDR3 is given with its conserved first and last residue. D genes are given only for firm matches. Clone size, where shown, is once, few, many, or a class for clones that have expanded.

V	J	size	D	CDR3	DNA
TRBV27	TRBJ2-1	NA	NA	CASSLFVSSYNEQFF	TGTGCCAGCAGTTTATTTGTGAGCTCCTACAATGAGCAGTTCTTC
TRBV7-2	TRBJ1-4	NA	NA	CASSLKTRPNEKLFF	TGTGCCAGCAGCTTAAAAACACGTCCTAATGAAAAACTGTTTTTT
TRBV10-1	TRBJ2-1	NA	NA	CASSESSGLNNEQFF	TGCGCCAGCAGTGAGTCCAGCGGCTTGAACAATGAGCAGTTCTTC
TRBV6-5	TRBJ2-1	NA	TRBD2	CASSYDGTSGYNEQFF	TGTGCCAGCAGTTACGATGGGACTAGCGGATACAATGAGCAGTTCTTC
TRBV7-8	TRBJ2-6	once	TRBD1	CASSRVGSLGTVAGANVLTF	TGTGCCAGCAGCCGAGTGGGCTCTTTGGGGACAGTGGCCGGGGCCAACGTCCTGACTTTC
TRBV6-5	TRBJ1-4	NA	TRBD1	CASSYNRGATGEKLFF	TGTGCCAGCAGTTATAACAGGGGCGCTACGGGTGAAAAACTGTTTTTT
TRBV9	TRBJ2-1	NA	NA	CASSGGSRGNEQFF	TGTGCCAGCAGCGGAGGTAGTAGGGGCAATGAGCAGTTCTTC
TRBV28	TRBJ2-7	NA	NA	CASSLGDISYEQYF	TGTGCCAGCAGTCTCGGGGACATCTCCTACGAGCAGTACTTC
TRBV30	TRBJ1-6	NA	NA	CAWSVLKGVWGSSSYNSPLHF	TGTGCCTGGAGTGTACTAAAGGGGGTCTGGGGCTCGAGCTCCTATAATTCACCCCTCCACTTT
TRBV4-3	TRBJ2-2	once	TRBD1	CASSQLTGGTGELFF	TGCGCCAGCAGCCAGCTCACAGGGGGCACCGGGGAGCTGTTTTTT
TRBV18	TRBJ2-1	NA	TRBD2	CATPPGGSSSNEQFF	TGTGCCACCCCCCCCGGCGGGAGCTCTTCGAATGAGCAGTTCTTC
TRBV18	TRBJ2-7	NA	NA	CASSPLPGITPLEQYF	TGTGCCAGCTCACCATTGCCGGGGATAACACCCCTCGAGCAGTACTTC
TRBV5-6	TRBJ2-6	NA	NA	CASSPIGANVLTF	TGTGCCAGCAGCCCAATTGGGGCCAACGTCCTGACTTTC
TRBV12-5	TRBJ2-3	NA	TRBD1	CASGPTGFSTDTQYF	TGTGCTAGTGGGCCGACAGGGTTTAGCACAGATACGCAGTATTTT
TRBV5-1	TRBJ2-3	NA	NA	CASSLAGLPDTQYF	TGCGCCAGCAGCTTGGCAGGGCTGCCAGATACGCAGTATTTT
TRBV29-1	TRBJ1-2	NA	NA	CSADFGYTF	TGCAGCGCAGACTTCGGCTACACCTTC
TRBV5-6	TRBJ2-7	NA	NA	CASSPGQITYEQYF	TGTGCCAGCAGCCCCGGACAGATCACCTACGAGCAGTACTTC
TRBV6-2/TRBV6-3	TRBJ1-1	few	NA	CASSRHGTLEAFF	TGTGCCAGCAGTAGACACGGGACACTTGAAGCTTTCTTT
TRBV24-1	TRBJ1-2	NA	NA	CATSASGDLSYGYTF	TGTGCCACCTCCGCGTCCGGGGACTTGAGCTATGGCTACACCTTC
TRBV7-9	TRBJ2-3	NA	NA	CASSLKTPAGTDTQYF	TGTGCCAGCAGCTTAAAAACGCCGGCGGGCACAGATACGCAGTATTTT
TRBV10-1	TRBJ2-5	few	NA	CASSESLGGLETQYF	TGCGCCAGCAGTGAGTCACTAGGAGGGTTAGAGACCCAGTACTTC
TRBV5-1	TRBJ1-4	NA	NA	CASSLVGGGHREKLFF	TGCGCCAGCAGCTTGGTCGGAGGAGGGCATCGCGAAAAACTGTTTTTT
TRBV12-3/TRBV12-4	TRBJ1-1	once	NA	CASSFRGNTEAFF	TGTGCCAGCAGTTTTAGGGGAAATACTGAAGCTTTCTTT
TRBV6-5	TRBJ2-3	NA	NA	CASKGGRSTDTQYF	TGTGCCAGCAAAGGGGGTCGTAGCACAGATACGCAGTATTTT
TRBV18	TRBJ1-6	NA	NA	CASSPRWGDPLHF	TGTGCCAGCTCACCGAGGTGGGGGGACCCCCTCCACTTT
TRBV25-1	TRBJ2-7	few	TRBD1	CASSPGTGGYEQYF	TGTGCCAGCAGCCCCGGGACAGGGGGTTACGAGCAGTACTTC